What follows are 5 T cell receptor beta chains derived from one specimen sequenced in a study of cytomegalovirus exposure and HLA in healthy donors. 60 Vbeta and 13 Jbeta primers were used in PCR. Profiling relied on immunoSEQ multiplex PCR, and the TCRdb table lists in-frame clones only, not all of them. The table lists some 160,000 clones, over 65% of them singletons, with 2.4% in the top ten. Sequencing input: PBMCs. These receptors came from a man in his 60s in good health and CMV-seronegative.

This clone was seen a few times. V and J are TRBV6-5 and TRBJ1-2; 10 nucleotides line up with TRBD1. This CDR3 is 15 amino acids long. J lost 4 bases, V lost 6 bases, and 8 bases had no gene match. Germline V gene lookup returns CDR1 MNHEY and CDR2 SVGAGI. The CDR3 nucleotides read TGTGCCAGCAGGGAGGGACAGGGGCTGGTCTATGGCTACACCTTC. It encodes CASREGQGLVYGYTF.

This sequence joins TRBV29-1 and TRBJ1-1; 12 positions match TRBD1. The germline V gene encodes CDR1 SQVTM and CDR2 ANQGSEA. The junction had 8 bases not matched to a gene; V was cut back by 7 bases and J by 11 bases. The CDR3 totals 12 residues. CDR3: CSGWDRGRVAFF. As DNA, the CDR3 is TGCAGCGGCTGGGACAGGGGGCGCGTCGCTTTCTTT.

In its sample, this clone was seen a few times. The rearrangement uses TRBV2 and TRBJ1-4; possible D gene TRBD1, 5 bases. CDR1 and CDR2 from the germline V gene are SNHLY and FYNNEI. V lost 6 bases, J lost 2 bases, and 13 bases lay in between. The CDR3 consists of 15 residues. CDR3 region: CASRPTGVTNEKLFF. Here the CDR3 DNA reads TGTGCCAGCAGACCCACAGGAGTTACTAATGAAAAACTGTTTTTT. The full variable domain, in which reference TRBV2 and TRBJ1-4 provide the parts outside the CDR3, is EPEVTQTPSHQVTQMGQEVILRCVPISNHLYFYWYRQILGQKVEFLVSFYNNEISEKSEIFDDQFSVERPDGSNFTLKIRSTKLEDSAMYFCASRPTGVTNEKLFFGSGTQLSVL.

The chain links TRBV11-2 to TRBJ2-7, with TRBD2 identical over 11 bases. CDR1 is SGHAT and CDR2 is FQNNGV in the germline V gene. This CDR3 is built from 15 residues. J lost 3 bases, V lost 3 bases, and 4 bases had no gene match. The CDR3 protein is CASSFTSGSRYEQYF. The CDR3 DNA reads as TGTGCCAGCAGCTTTACTAGCGGGAGTCGCTACGAGCAGTACTTC.

Regarding this clone: The germline gene is not matched at one end of the junction; a read error may be the cause. The chain combines TRBV27 with TRBJ2-4, with 10 bases aligning to TRBD1. The CDR3 length is 13 residues. Germline V gene sequence: CDR1 MNHEY, CDR2 SMNVEV (reference sequence). The CDR3, as DNA: TGTGCCAGCAGTACCGACAGGGGGCGCGGGCAAAGCTTC. This sequence encodes CASSTDRGRGQSF.